These T cell receptor beta chains were read from a single sample in a study of quantifying T cell responses using KT2 cells. TCRdb re-called the UMI-ligation and nested PCR reads with MiXCR, one entry per CDR3 protein. The sample lists roughly 51,000 distinct CDR3 sequences, around 12% occurring once. The sample was PBMCs spiked with cells of the T cell clone KT2. Source of these receptors: a human donor. Both conserved end residues are part of each CDR3. Expanded clones get a size class; other rows say once, few or many, or leave the size out.

CDR3 length	V gene	J gene	clone size	CDR3 protein
15	TRBV29-1	TRBJ1-1	-	CSAQTGGKENTEAFF
17	TRBV4-1	TRBJ2-1	-	CASSQVVGGGGYNEQFF
14	TRBV27	TRBJ1-6	many	CASRIQGSNSPLHF
13	TRBV6-4	TRBJ2-1	few	CASSGGEYNEQFF
15	TRBV4-3	TRBJ1-1	-	CASSQATGMNTEAFF
14	TRBV6-4	TRBJ2-1	-	CATSDPDSNNEQFF
17	TRBV6-2/TRBV6-3	TRBJ2-2	many	CASSHGLAAPRTGELFF
17	TRBV5-1	TRBJ2-1	-	CASSPALAGRKGNEQFF
14	TRBV29-1	TRBJ1-1	-	CSHSWGPQHTEAFF
14	TRBV9	TRBJ2-5	few	CASSVNVGKETQYF
15	TRBV11-3	TRBJ2-2	few	CASSLGLAGGGELFF
19	TRBV3-1	TRBJ2-2	many	CASSQYRDLRVIDTGELFF
16	TRBV20-1	TRBJ1-4	-	CSATAAVGIFREKLFF
14	TRBV12-3/TRBV12-4	TRBJ1-5	few	CASSLEQGPGPQHF
17	TRBV27	TRBJ1-2	-	CASSLSGWAAGGGGYTF
15	TRBV6-4	TRBJ2-3	medium-sized	CASSDGTSDTDTQYF
13	TRBV5-1	TRBJ2-7	many	CASSSEGWYEQYF
17	TRBV18	TRBJ2-4	few	CASSPPRQSLAKNIQYF
14	TRBV12-3/TRBV12-4	TRBJ2-1	many	CASSPPDPGNEQFF
14	TRBV3-1	TRBJ2-4	-	CASSHRRGQNIQYF